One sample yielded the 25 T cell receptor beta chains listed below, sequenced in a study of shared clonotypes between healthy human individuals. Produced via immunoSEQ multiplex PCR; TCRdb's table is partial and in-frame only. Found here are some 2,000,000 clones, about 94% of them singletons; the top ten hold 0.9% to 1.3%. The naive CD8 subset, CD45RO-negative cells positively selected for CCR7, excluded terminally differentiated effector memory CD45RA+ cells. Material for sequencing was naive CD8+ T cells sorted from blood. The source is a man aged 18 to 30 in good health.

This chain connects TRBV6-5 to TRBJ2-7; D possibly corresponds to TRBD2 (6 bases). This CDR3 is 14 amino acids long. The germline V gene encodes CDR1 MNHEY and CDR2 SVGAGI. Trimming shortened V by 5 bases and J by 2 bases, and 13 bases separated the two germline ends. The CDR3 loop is CASSPSEGPYEQYF. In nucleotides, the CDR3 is TGTGCCAGCAGTCCCTCGGAGGGGCCCTACGAGCAGTACTTC.

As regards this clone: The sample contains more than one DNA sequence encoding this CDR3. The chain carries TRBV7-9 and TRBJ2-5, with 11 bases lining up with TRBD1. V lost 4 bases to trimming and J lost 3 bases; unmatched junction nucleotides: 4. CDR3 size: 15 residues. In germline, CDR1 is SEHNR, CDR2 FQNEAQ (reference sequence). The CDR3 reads CASSSPGQGEETQYF. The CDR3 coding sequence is TGTGCCAGCAGCTCACCGGGACAGGGGGAAGAGACCCAGTACTTC.

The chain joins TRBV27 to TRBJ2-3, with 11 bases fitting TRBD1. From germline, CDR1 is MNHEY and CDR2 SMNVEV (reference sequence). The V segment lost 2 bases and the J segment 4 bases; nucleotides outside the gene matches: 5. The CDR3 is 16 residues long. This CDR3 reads CASSLGTGGNADTQYF. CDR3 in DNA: TGTGCCAGCAGTTTAGGGACAGGGGGTAATGCAGATACGCAGTATTTT.

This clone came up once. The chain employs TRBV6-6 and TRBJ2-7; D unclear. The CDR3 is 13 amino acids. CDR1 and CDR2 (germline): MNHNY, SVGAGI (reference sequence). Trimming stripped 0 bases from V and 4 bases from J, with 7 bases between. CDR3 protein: CASSYSFQYEQYF. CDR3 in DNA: TGTGCCAGCAGTTACTCGTTCCAGTACGAGCAGTACTTC.

Written as DNA, the CDR3 is TGCGCCAGCAGAGTAGACAGGGCGGGGACCGGGGAGCTGTTTTTT. Its translation is CASRVDRAGTGELFF. This chain uses TRBV10-2 with TRBJ2-2, with D possibly being TRBD1 (7 bases). V was trimmed by 6 bases and J by 5 bases, leaving 16 bases between them. From germline, CDR1 is WSHSY and CDR2 SAAADI. This CDR3 is built from 15 residues.

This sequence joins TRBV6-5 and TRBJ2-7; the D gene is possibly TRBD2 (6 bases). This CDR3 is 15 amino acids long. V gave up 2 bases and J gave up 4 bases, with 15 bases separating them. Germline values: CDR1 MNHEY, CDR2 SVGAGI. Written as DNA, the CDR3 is TGTGCCAGCAGTTACAACGCGGGACTCATATACGAGCAGTACTTC. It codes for CASSYNAGLIYEQYF.

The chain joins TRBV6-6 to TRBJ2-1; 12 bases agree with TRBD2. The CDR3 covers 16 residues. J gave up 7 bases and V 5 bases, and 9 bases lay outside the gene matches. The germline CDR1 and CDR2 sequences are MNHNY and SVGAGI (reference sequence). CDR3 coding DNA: TGTGCCAGCAGTGCCCCTAGCGGGAGGGCCGGTAATGAGCAGTTCTTC. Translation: CASSAPSGRAGNEQFF.

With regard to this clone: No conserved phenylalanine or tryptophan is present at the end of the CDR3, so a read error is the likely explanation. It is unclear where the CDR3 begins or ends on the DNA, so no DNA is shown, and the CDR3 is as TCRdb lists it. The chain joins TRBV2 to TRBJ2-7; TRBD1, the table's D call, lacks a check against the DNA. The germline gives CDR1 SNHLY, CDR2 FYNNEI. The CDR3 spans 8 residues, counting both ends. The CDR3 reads CASSEGVS.

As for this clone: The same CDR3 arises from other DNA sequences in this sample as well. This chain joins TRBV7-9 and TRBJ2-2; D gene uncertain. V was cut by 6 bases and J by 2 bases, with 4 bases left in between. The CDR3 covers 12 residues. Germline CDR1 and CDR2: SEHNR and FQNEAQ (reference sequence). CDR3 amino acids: CASSFNTGELFF. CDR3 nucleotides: TGTGCCAGCAGTTTTAACACCGGGGAGCTGTTTTTT. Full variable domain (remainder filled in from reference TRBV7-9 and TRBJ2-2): DTGVSQNPRHKITKRGQNVTFRCDPISEHNRLYWYRQTLGQGPEFLTYFQNEAQLEKSRLLSDRFSAERPKGSFSTLEIQRTEQGDSAMYLCASSFNTGELFFGEGSRLTVL.

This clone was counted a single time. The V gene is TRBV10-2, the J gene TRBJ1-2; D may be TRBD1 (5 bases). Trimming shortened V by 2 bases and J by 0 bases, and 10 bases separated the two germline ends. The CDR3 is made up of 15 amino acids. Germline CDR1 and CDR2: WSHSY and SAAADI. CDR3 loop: CASSEGVGANYGYTF. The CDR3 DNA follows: TGCGCCAGCAGTGAGGGGGTGGGGGCTAACTATGGCTACACCTTC.

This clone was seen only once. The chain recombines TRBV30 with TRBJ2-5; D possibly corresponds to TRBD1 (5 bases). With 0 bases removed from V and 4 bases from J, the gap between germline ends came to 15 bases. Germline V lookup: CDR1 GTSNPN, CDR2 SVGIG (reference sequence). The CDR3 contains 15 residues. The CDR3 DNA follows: TGTGCCTGGAGTGTATTTCAGGGCCCGGGAGAGACCCAGTACTTC. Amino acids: CAWSVFQGPGETQYF. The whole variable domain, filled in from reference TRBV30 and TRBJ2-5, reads SQTIHQWPATLVQPVGSPLSLECTVEGTSNPNLYWYRQAAGRGLQLLFYSVGIGQISSEVPQNLSASRPQDRQFILSSKKLLLSDSGFYLCAWSVFQGPGETQYFGPGTRLLVL.

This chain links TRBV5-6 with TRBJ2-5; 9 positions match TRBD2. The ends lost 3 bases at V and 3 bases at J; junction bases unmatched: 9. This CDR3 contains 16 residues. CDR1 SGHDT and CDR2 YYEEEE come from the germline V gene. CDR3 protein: CASSWDIGLAKETQYF. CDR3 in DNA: TGTGCCAGCAGCTGGGATATCGGACTAGCGAAAGAGACCCAGTACTTC.

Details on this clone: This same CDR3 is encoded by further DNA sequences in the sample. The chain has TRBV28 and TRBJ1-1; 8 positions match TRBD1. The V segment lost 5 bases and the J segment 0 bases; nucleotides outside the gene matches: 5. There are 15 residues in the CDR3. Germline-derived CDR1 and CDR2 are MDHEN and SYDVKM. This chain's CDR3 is CASSPRTGLNTEAFF. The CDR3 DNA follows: TGTGCCAGCAGTCCACGGACAGGGTTGAACACTGAAGCTTTCTTT.

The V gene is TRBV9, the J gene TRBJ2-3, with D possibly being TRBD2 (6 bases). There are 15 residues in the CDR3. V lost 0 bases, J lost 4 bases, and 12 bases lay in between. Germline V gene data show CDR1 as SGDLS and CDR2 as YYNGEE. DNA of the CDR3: TGTGCCAGCAGCGTAGATGCGGGGACCTCAGATACGCAGTATTTT. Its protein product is CASSVDAGTSDTQYF.

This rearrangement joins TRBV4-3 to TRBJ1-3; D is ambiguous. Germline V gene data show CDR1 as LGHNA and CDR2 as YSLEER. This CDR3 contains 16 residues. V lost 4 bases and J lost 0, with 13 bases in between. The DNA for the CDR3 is TGCGCCAGCAGCCGGGCATGGGTAGACTCTGGAAACACCATATATTTT. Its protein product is CASSRAWVDSGNTIYF.

The CDR3: CASSPRVVSEQYF. In nucleotides, the CDR3 is TGCGCCAGCAGCCCGAGAGTGGTATCCGAGCAGTACTTC. V and J are TRBV4-3 and TRBJ2-7; D remains ambiguous. Trimming left V 4 bases short and J 6 bases short, with 13 bases between. The V gene's germline CDR1 is LGHNA and CDR2 YSLEER. There are 13 residues in the CDR3.

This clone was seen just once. The CDR3 is CATSREWDSGNTIYF. The DNA of the CDR3 is TGTGCCACCAGCAGAGAGTGGGACTCTGGAAACACCATATATTTT. This chain links TRBV15 with TRBJ1-3; D gene uncertain. V was cut by 0 bases and J by 0 bases, with 6 bases left in between. Germline V CDR1 and CDR2: LNHNV, YYDKDF (reference sequence). The CDR3 spans 15 residues.

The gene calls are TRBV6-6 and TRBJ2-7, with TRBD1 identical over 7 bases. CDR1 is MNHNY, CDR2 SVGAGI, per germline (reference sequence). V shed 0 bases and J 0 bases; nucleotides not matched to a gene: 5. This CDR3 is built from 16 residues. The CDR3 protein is CASSYSQDRSSYEQYF. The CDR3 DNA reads TGTGCCAGCAGTTACTCCCAGGACAGGAGCTCCTACGAGCAGTACTTC.

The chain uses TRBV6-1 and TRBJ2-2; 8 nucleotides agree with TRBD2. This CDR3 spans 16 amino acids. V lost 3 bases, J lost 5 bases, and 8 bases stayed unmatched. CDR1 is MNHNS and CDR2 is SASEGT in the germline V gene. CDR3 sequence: CASSELGLERTGELFF. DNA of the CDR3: TGTGCCAGCAGTGAGTTGGGACTAGAACGGACCGGGGAGCTGTTTTTT.

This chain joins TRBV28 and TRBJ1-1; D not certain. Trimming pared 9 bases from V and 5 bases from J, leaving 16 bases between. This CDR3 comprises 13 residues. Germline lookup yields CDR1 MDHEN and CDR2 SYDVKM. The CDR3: CASTDPGGTEAFF. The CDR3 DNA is TGTGCCAGTACCGACCCGGGAGGGACTGAAGCTTTCTTT.

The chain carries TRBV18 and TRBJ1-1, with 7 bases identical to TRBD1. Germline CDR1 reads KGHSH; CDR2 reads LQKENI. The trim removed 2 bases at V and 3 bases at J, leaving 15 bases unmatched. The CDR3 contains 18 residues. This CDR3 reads CASSPVATAGGQDTEAFF. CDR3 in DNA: TGTGCCAGCTCACCAGTGGCCACGGCAGGGGGGCAGGACACTGAAGCTTTCTTT.

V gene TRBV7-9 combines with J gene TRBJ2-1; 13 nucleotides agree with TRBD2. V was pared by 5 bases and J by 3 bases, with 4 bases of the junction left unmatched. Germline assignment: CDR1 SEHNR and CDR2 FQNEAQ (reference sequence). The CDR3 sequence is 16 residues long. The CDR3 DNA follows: TGTGCCAGCAGCGGACTAGCGGGAGCGCTCTACAATGAGCAGTTCTTC. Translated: CASSGLAGALYNEQFF.

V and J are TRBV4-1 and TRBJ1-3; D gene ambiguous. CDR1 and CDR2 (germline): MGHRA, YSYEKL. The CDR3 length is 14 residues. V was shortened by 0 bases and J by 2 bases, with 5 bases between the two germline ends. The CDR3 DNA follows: TGCGCCAGCAGCCAAGATGGGGCTGGAAACACCATATATTTT. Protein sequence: CASSQDGAGNTIYF.

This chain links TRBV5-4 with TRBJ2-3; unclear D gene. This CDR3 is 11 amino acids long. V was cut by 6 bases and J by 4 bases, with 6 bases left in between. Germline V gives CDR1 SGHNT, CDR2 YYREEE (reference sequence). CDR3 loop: CASTRADTQYF. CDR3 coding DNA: TGTGCCAGCACTAGGGCAGATACGCAGTATTTT.

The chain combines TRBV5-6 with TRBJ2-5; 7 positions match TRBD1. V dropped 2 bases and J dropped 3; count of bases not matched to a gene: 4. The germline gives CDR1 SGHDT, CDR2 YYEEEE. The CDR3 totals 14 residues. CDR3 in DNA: TGTGCCAGCAGCTTACAGGGGTTAGAAGAGACCCAGTACTTC. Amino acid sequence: CASSLQGLEETQYF.